A selection of T cell receptor beta chains follows, all from one sample in a study of T cell responses to AZD1222 COVID-19 vaccine. The assay was immunoSEQ multiplex PCR, and TCRdb's table has in-frame clones only and misses some. Here the sample spans 150,000 to 200,000 clones, approximately 94% being singletons. The sample consisted of peripheral blood, taken 28 days after the second AZD1222 dose. These TCRs come from an adult who received the AZD1222 COVID-19 vaccine. Both conserved end residues are part of each CDR3. D genes are given only for firm matches. Size is stated for part of the rows, as once, few or many counts, or as a class when the clone is expanded.

TRBV28,TRBJ2-7,TRBD2,NA,TGTGCCAGCAGTTTATATCGGACTAGCTACGAGCAGTACTTC,CASSLYRTSYEQYF
TRBV5-1,TRBJ2-4,TRBD1,NA,TGCGCCAGCAGCTCGGGACAGGGTTCTAACATTCAGTACTTC,CASSSGQGSNIQYF
TRBV19,TRBJ1-1,NA,NA,TGTGCCAGTAGGGGGTTGACGGTTCCCGACACTGAAGCTTTCTTT,CASRGLTVPDTEAFF
TRBV7-9,TRBJ1-4,TRBD1,NA,TGTGCCAGCAGCTCTGCTGACAGGGGTGAAAAACTGTTTTTT,CASSSADRGEKLFF
TRBV30,TRBJ1-5,NA,once,TGTGCCTGGAGTACAGATAGCAATCAGCCCCAGCATTTT,CAWSTDSNQPQHF
TRBV18,TRBJ2-2,TRBD2,once,TGTGCCAGCTCATCTGGACTAGCGGGGGCCCCGAACACCGGGGAGCTGTTTTTT,CASSSGLAGAPNTGELFF
TRBV7-2,TRBJ2-1,TRBD2,NA,TGTGCCAGCAGCTTAGTAGGAGAGGCTAGCGGGAGTGATGAGCAGTTCTTC,CASSLVGEASGSDEQFF
TRBV7-2,TRBJ2-7,NA,once,TGTGCCAGCAGCTTAAGGGGGTTAACAAGACCTCTGGTCTCCTACGAGCAGTACTTC,CASSLRGLTRPLVSYEQYF
TRBV27,TRBJ1-5,NA,NA,TGTGCCAGCAGTTTATCGCCGCCAGCTTATAGCAATCAGCCCCAGCATTTT,CASSLSPPAYSNQPQHF
TRBV18,TRBJ2-7,TRBD1,NA,TGTGCCAGCTCGTTTAACCCGGGACAGGGAGGCTACGAGCAGTACTTC,CASSFNPGQGGYEQYF
TRBV5-8,TRBJ2-1,NA,NA,TGTGCCAGCAGCTTGGCGGGCAGCTCCTACAATGAGCAGTTCTTC,CASSLAGSSYNEQFF
TRBV6-5,TRBJ1-5,NA,NA,TGTGCCAGCAGCATGGGGCCGCCCCAGCATTTT,CASSMGPPQHF
TRBV2,TRBJ2-1,NA,NA,TGTGCCAGCGTCAGGCGAGGGAGTAACAATGAGCAGTTCTTC,CASVRRGSNNEQFF
TRBV7-6,TRBJ2-1,NA,NA,TGTGCCAGCAGCTTACGGCAGGGCTCCTACAATGAGCAGTTCTTC,CASSLRQGSYNEQFF
TRBV2,TRBJ2-3,NA,NA,TGTGCCTTGGACCGCACTAGCACAGATACGCAGTATTTT,CALDRTSTDTQYF
TRBV5-4,TRBJ2-6,NA,NA,TGTGCCAGCAGCGGGAAGGTATCAGGCAAGTCTGGGGCCAACGTCCTGACTTTC,CASSGKVSGKSGANVLTF
TRBV11-2,TRBJ2-1,TRBD2,NA,TGTGCCAGCAGCTTAACCCCCCTAGCGGCCAATGAGCAGTTCTTC,CASSLTPLAANEQFF
TRBV25-1,TRBJ2-6,NA,NA,TGTGCCAGCTCCTGGAGAGGGGCCAACGTCCTGACTTTC,CASSWRGANVLTF
TRBV28,TRBJ2-2,TRBD1,NA,TGTGCCAGCAGTTCATCGGACAGGGGACTGTTTTTT,CASSSSDRGLFF
TRBV18,TRBJ1-2,NA,NA,TGTGCCAGCTCACCCCCCGAGTTAGAGGGCTACACCTTC,CASSPPELEGYTF
TRBV10-2,TRBJ1-4,NA,NA,TGCGCCAGCAGTGGGGGGGCTAATGAAAAACTGTTTTTT,CASSGGANEKLFF
TRBV28,TRBJ1-2,NA,once,TGTGCCAGCAGTTTAGGAGGAGGGTACGGCTATGGCTACACCTTC,CASSLGGGYGYGYTF
TRBV7-9,TRBJ1-1,TRBD1,NA,TGTGCCAGCTGCCACAGGGGGTTCTTTGAGTACACTGAAGCTTTCTTT,CASCHRGFFEYTEAFF
TRBV2,TRBJ2-7,NA,NA,TGTGCCAGCAGTGGGAGCCTCTACTCCTACGAGCAGTACTTC,CASSGSLYSYEQYF
TRBV5-8,TRBJ1-4,NA,once,TGTGCCAGCAGCCCTAATGGTCTCGGGACACCTAATGAAAAACTGTTTTTT,CASSPNGLGTPNEKLFF
TRBV11-2,TRBJ2-1,TRBD2,NA,TGTGCCAGCAGCTATCAAAGCGGGGACAATGAGCAGTTCTTC,CASSYQSGDNEQFF
TRBV28,TRBJ2-2,TRBD2,NA,TGTGCCAGCAGTTTATTTGGCGGGAGCCGTCCCGGGGAGCTGTTTTTT,CASSLFGGSRPGELFF
TRBV5-4,TRBJ2-7,NA,NA,TGTGCCAGCAGCTTCGGGGGCCTCGGGGCCGAGCAGTACTTC,CASSFGGLGAEQYF
TRBV5-8,TRBJ2-7,NA,NA,TGTGCCAGCACCCCGGGGCAGGAGGGAACCTACGAGCAGTACTTC,CASTPGQEGTYEQYF
TRBV27,TRBJ1-6,TRBD1,NA,TGTGCCAGCAGGGGACAGGAGAATTCACCCCTCCACTTT,CASRGQENSPLHF
TRBV18,TRBJ2-2,TRBD2,NA,TGTGCCAGCTCACCGACTAGCGGGGCCCCGAACACCGGGGTGCTGTTTTTT,CASSPTSGAPNTGVLFF
TRBV19,TRBJ1-5,NA,NA,TGTGCCAGTAGTACTGACAGGATCGAACAGCCCCAGCATTTT,CASSTDRIEQPQHF
TRBV19,TRBJ1-6,TRBD1,NA,TGTGCCAGTAGGACGGACAGGGTTAATTCACCCCTCCACTTT,CASRTDRVNSPLHF
TRBV3-1/TRBV3-2,TRBJ1-3,NA,NA,TGTGCCAGCAGCCAAGATGGACCTTTATACTCTGGAAACACCATATATTTT,CASSQDGPLYSGNTIYF
TRBV19,TRBJ2-1,NA,NA,TGTGCCAGTAGTATCGGGGCTAGCGATTACAATGAGCAGTTCTTC,CASSIGASDYNEQFF
TRBV7-9,TRBJ1-1,TRBD1,NA,TGTGCCAGCAGCTTGACAGGGGGGACTGAAGCTTTCTTT,CASSLTGGTEAFF
TRBV15,TRBJ2-1,NA,NA,TGTGCCACCGGGGCTAGTCTAAATGAGCAGTTCTTC,CATGASLNEQFF
TRBV4-2,TRBJ2-1,NA,NA,TGTGCCAGCAGCCAAGGGACCGGGGTGTACAATGAGCAGTTCTTC,CASSQGTGVYNEQFF
TRBV5-4,TRBJ2-1,TRBD1,NA,TGTGCCAGCAGCTTGGCCTCAGGGACAGGGTACAATGAGCAGTTCTTC,CASSLASGTGYNEQFF
TRBV6-5,TRBJ2-1,TRBD1,NA,TGTGCCAGCAGTTACGGTTCAGGGGGTCCCTACAATGAGCAGTTCTTC,CASSYGSGGPYNEQFF